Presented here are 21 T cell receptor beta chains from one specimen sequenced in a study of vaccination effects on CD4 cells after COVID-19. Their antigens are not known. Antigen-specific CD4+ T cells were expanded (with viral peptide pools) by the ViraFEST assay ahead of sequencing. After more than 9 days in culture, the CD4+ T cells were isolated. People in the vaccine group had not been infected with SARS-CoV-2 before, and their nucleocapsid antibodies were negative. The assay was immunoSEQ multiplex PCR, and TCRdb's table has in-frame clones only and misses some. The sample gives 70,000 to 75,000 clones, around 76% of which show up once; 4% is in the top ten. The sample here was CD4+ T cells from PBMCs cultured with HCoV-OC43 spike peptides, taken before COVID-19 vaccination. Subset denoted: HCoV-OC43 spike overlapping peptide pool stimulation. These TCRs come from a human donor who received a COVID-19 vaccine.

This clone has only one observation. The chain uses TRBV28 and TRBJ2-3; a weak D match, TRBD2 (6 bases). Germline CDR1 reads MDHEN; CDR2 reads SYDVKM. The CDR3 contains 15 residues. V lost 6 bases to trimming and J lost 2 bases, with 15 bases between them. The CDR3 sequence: CASSLGRRNTDTQYF. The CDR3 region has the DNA TGTGCCAGCAGCCTAGGGAGGCGGAACACAGATACGCAGTATTTT.

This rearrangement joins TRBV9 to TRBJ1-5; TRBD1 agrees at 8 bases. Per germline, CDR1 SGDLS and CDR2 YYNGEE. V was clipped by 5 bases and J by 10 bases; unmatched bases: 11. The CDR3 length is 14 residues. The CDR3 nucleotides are TGTGCCAGCAGTGCCCAGGGGGCATTTTTCCCCCAGCATTTT. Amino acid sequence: CASSAQGAFFPQHF.

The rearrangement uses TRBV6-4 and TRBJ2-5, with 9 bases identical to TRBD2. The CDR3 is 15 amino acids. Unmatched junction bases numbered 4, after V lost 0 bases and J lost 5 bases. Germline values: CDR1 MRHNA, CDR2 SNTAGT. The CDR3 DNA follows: TGTGCCAGCAGTGACTCGCCTAGCGGGGTTGAGACCCAGTACTTC. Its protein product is CASSDSPSGVETQYF.

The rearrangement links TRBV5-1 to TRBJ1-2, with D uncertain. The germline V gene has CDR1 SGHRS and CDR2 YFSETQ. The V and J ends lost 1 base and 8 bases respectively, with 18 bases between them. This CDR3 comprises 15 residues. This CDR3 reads CASSLSSWTDGGYTF. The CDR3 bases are TGCGCCAGCAGCTTGAGTTCCTGGACTGACGGCGGCTACACCTTC.

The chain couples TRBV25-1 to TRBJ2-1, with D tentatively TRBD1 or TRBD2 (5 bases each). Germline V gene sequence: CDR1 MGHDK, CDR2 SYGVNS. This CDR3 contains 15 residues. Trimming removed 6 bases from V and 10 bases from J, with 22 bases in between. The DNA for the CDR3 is TGTGCCAGCAGCGGGCCGGGACCCTTTACAAACGAGCAGTTCTTC. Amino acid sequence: CASSGPGPFTNEQFF.

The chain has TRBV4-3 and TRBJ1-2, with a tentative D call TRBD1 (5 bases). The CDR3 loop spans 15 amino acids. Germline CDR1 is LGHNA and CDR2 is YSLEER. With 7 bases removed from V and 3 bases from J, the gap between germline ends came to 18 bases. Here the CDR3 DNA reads TGCGCCAGCACAAGGGACTTCCAAACACACTATGGCTACACCTTC. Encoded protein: CASTRDFQTHYGYTF.

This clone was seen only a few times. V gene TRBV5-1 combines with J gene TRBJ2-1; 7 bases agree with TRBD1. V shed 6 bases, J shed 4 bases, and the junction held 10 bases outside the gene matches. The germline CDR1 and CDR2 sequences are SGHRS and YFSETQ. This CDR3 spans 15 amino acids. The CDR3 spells CASTLTGKGYNEQFF. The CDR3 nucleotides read TGCGCCAGCACCCTGACAGGGAAAGGTTACAATGAGCAGTTCTTC.

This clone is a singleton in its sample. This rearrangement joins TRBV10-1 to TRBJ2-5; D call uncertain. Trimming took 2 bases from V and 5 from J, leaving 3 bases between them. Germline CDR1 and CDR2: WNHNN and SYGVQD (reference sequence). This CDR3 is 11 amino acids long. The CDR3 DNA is TGCGCCAGCAGTGAGGGGGAGACCCAGTACTTC. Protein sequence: CASSEGETQYF.

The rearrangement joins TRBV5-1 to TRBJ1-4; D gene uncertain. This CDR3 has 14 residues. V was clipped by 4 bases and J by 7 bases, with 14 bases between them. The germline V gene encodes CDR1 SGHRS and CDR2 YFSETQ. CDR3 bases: TGCGCCAGCAGCATTACGGGAGGCAGTGAAAAACTGTTTTTT. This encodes CASSITGGSEKLFF.

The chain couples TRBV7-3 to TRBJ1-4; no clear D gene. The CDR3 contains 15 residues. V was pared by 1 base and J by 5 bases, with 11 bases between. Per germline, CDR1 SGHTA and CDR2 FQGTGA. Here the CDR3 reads CASSLNGLENEKLFF. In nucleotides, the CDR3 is TGTGCCAGCAGCTTAAATGGGTTGGAGAATGAAAAACTGTTTTTT. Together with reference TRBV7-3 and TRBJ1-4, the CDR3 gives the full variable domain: GAGVSQTPSNKVTEKGKYVELRCDPISGHTALYWYRQSLGQGPEFLIYFQGTGAADDSGLPNDRFFAVRPEGSVSTLKIQRTERGDSAVYLCASSLNGLENEKLFFGSGTQLSVL.

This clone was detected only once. In nucleotides, the CDR3 is TGTGCCACCAGTGATGCTAGCGGGGGGACATACAATGAGCAGTTCTTC. Encoded protein: CATSDASGGTYNEQFF. This rearrangement joins TRBV24-1 to TRBJ2-1; 11 bases are shared with TRBD2. V was pared by 3 bases and J by 4 bases, with 4 bases of the junction left unmatched. Germline V gene data show CDR1 as KGHDR and CDR2 as SFDVKD. The CDR3 has 16 residues.

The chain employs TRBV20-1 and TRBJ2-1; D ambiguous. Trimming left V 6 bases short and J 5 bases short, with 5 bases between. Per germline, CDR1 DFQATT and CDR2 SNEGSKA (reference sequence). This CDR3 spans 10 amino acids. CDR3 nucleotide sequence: TGCAGTGCCACAAACAATGAGCAGTTCTTC. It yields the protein CSATNNEQFF.

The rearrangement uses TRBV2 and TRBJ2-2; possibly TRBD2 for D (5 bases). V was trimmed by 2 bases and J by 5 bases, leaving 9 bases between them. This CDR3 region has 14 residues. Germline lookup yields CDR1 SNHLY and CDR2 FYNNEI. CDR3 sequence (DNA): TGTGCCAGCAGTGAAAGGGAGACGACCGGGGAGCTGTTTTTT. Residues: CASSERETTGELFF. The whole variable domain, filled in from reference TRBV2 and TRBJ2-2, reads EPEVTQTPSHQVTQMGQEVILRCVPISNHLYFYWYRQILGQKVEFLVSFYNNEISEKSEIFDDQFSVERPDGSNFTLKIRSTKLEDSAMYFCASSERETTGELFFGEGSRLTVL.

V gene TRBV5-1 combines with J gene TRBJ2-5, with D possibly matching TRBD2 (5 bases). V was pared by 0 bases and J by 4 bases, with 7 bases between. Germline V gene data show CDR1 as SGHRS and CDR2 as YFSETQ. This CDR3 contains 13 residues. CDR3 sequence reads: CASSLAGGETQYF. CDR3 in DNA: TGCGCCAGCAGCTTGGCAGGAGGAGAGACCCAGTACTTC.

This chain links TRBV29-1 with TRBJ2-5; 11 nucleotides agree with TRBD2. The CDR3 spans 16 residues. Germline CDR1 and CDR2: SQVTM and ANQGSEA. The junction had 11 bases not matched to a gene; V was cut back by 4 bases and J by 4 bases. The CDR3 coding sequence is TGCAGCGTTGTCCAGTATAGCGGGGGGGCCGGAGAGACCCAGTACTTC. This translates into CSVVQYSGGAGETQYF.

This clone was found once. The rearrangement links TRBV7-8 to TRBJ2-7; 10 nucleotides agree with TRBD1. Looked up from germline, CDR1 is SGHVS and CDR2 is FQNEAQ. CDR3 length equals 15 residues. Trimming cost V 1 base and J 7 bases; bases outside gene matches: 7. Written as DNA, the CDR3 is TGTGCCAGCAGCTTAGGGACAGGGGGGACAGGGGAGCAGTACGTC. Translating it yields CASSLGTGGTGEQYV.

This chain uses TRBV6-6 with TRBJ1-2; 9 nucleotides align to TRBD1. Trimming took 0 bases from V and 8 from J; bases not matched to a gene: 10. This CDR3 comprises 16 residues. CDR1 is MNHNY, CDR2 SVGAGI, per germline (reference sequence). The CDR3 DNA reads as TGTGCCAGCAGTTACTCGAGGGACAGGGCGATTGGGGGCTACACCTTC. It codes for CASSYSRDRAIGGYTF.

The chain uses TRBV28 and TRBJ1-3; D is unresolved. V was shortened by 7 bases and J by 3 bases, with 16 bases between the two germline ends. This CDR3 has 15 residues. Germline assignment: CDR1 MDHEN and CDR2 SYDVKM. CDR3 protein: CASTDSRVFGNTIYF. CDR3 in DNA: TGTGCCAGCACGGACTCCCGGGTGTTTGGAAACACCATATATTTT.

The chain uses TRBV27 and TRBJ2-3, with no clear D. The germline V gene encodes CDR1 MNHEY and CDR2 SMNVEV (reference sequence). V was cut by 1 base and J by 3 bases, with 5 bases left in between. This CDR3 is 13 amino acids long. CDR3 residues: CASSLLETDTQYF. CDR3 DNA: TGTGCCAGCAGTTTATTAGAGACAGATACGCAGTATTTT.

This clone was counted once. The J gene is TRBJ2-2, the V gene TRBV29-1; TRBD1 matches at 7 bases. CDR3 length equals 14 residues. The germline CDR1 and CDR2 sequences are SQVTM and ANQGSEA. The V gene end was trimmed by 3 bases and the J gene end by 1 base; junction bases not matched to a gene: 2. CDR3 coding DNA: TGCAGCGTTGACCGGACAGGGAACACCGGGGAGCTGTTTTTT. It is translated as CSVDRTGNTGELFF.

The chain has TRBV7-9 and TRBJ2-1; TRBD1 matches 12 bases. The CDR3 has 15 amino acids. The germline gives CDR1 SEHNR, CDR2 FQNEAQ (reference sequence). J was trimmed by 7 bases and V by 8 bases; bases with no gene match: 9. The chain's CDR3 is CASVTGTGGKNEQFF. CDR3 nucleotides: TGTGCCAGCGTCACCGGGACAGGGGGCAAGAATGAGCAGTTCTTC.